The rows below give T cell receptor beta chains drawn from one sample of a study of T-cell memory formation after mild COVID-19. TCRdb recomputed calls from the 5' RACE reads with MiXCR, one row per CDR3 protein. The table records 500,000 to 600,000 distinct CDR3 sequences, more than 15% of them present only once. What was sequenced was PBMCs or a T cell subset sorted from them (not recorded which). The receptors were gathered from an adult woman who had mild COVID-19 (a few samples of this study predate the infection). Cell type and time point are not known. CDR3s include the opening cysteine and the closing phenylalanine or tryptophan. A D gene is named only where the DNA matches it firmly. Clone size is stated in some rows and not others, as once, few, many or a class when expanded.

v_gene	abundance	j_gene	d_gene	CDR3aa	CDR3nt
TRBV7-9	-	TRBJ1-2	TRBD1	CASSLGAGTGQGYTF	TGTGCCAGCAGCTTAGGAGCTGGGACAGGGCAAGGCTACACCTTC
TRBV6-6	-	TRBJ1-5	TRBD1	CASSPTQGGKQPQHF	TGTGCCAGCAGTCCTACACAGGGGGGTAAGCAGCCCCAGCATTTT
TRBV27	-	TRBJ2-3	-	CASSLPGITDTQYF	TGTGCCAGCAGTTTACCGGGAATCACAGATACGCAGTATTTT
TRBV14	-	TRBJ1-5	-	CASSQNIGEPQHF	TGTGCCAGCAGCCAAAATATAGGGGAGCCCCAGCATTTT
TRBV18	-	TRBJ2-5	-	CASSPPPPETQYF	TGTGCCAGCTCACCACCCCCCCCAGAGACCCAGTACTTC
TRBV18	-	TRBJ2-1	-	CASLSSGNEQFF	TGTGCCAGCTTATCTTCGGGGAATGAGCAGTTCTTC
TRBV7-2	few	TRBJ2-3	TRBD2	CASSSRGAGGGTDTQYF	TGTGCCAGCAGCTCCCGCGGTGCGGGAGGAGGAACAGATACGCAGTATTTT
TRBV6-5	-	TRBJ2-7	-	CASSSPQIGSGSYEQYF	TGTGCCAGCAGTTCTCCTCAGATAGGGTCTGGGTCCTACGAGCAGTACTTC
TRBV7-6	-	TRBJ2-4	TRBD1	CASSLGTGGPEENIQYF	TGTGCCAGCAGCTTGGGGACAGGGGGCCCCGAGGAAAACATTCAGTACTTC
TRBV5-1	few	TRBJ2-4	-	CASSLGSPKNIQYF	TGCGCCAGCAGCTTGGGTTCACCCAAAAACATTCAGTACTTC
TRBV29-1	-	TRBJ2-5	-	CSAIGGSQETQYF	TGCAGCGCCATAGGAGGGAGTCAAGAGACCCAGTACTTC
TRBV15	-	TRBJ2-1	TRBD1	CATSRTGVSYNEQFF	TGTGCCACCAGCAGGACAGGGGTCTCCTACAATGAGCAGTTCTTC
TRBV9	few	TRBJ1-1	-	CASSVGTVMNTEAFF	TGTGCCAGCAGCGTAGGAACGGTCATGAACACTGAAGCTTTCTTT
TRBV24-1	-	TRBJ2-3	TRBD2	CASEAGGADTQYF	TGTGCCAGCGAAGCGGGGGGCGCAGATACGCAGTATTTT
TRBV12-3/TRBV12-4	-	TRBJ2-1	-	CASSSRDNNEQFF	TGTGCCAGCAGTTCCAGGGATAACAATGAGCAGTTCTTC
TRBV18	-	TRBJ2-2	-	CASSPRSPAAGELFF	TGTGCCAGCTCACCCCGCTCACCCGCCGCCGGGGAGCTGTTTTTT
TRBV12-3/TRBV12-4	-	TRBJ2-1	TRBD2	CASSIRGSSYNEQFF	TGTGCCAGCAGTATACGCGGGAGCTCCTACAATGAGCAGTTCTTC
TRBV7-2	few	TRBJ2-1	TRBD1	CASSYSGQGAVEQFF	TGTGCCAGCAGCTACTCGGGCCAGGGGGCTGTTGAGCAGTTCTTC
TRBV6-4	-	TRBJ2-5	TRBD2	CASSVSGGNQETQYF	TGTGCCAGCAGCGTTAGCGGGGGGAACCAAGAGACCCAGTACTTC
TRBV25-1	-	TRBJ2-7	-	CASSVMFWHF	TGTGCCAGCAGTGTGATGTTTTGGCATTTC
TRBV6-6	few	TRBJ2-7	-	CASKDHFSYEQYF	TGTGCCAGCAAAGACCATTTCTCCTACGAGCAGTACTTC
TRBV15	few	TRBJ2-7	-	CATSRDVSSDRYEQYF	TGTGCCACCAGCAGAGATGTATCTAGCGACCGGTACGAGCAGTACTTC
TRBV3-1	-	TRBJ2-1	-	CASSQLGPYNEQFF	TGTGCCAGCAGCCAGCTGGGCCCCTACAATGAGCAGTTCTTC
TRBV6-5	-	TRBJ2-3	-	CASRNAVDTQYF	TGTGCCAGCAGAAACGCTGTAGATACGCAGTATTTT
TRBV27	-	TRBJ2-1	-	CASSSLKGIGEQFF	TGTGCCAGCAGCAGTTTAAAGGGGATCGGTGAGCAGTTCTTC
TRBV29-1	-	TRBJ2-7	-	CSVESSSSYEQYF	TGCAGCGTTGAGAGCAGTAGCTCCTACGAGCAGTACTTC
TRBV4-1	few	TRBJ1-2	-	CASSQAQGRAYGYTF	TGCGCCAGCAGCCAAGCCCAGGGGAGGGCCTATGGCTACACCTTC
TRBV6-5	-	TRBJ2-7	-	CASSYSTQGRYEQYF	TGTGCCAGCAGTTACTCGACGCAGGGGAGGTACGAGCAGTACTTC